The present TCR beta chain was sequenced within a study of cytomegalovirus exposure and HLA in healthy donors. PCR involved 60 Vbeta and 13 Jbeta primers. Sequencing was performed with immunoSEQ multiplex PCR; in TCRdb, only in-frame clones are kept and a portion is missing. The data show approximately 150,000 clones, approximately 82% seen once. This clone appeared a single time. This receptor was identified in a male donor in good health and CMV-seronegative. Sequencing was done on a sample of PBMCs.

The CDR3 sequence: CATSRGGLGTEAFF. CDR3 sequence (DNA): TGTGCCACCAGCAGAGGGGGCCTTGGCACTGAAGCTTTCTTT. The chain carries TRBV15 and TRBJ1-1; possibly TRBD1 for D (5 bases). Germline CDR1 and CDR2: LNHNV and YYDKDF (reference sequence). V gave up 1 base and J gave up 4 bases, with 10 bases separating them. The CDR3 length is 14 residues.